This record covers a single T cell receptor beta chain. This specimen belongs to a study of blood T cell repertoires in COVID-19. Study-wide context: Sources were T cells, B-cell-depleted T cells, or PBMCs; the material itself was cDNA or gDNA.

Source study methods: The assay estimated nucleated cells by amplifying reference gene primers. The data were produced by immunoSEQ multiplex PCR, yet TCRdb's version contains in-frame clones alone and is incomplete. V and J calls and clone size are given by that table; D and trimming were obtained from the DNA. The data contain under 300,000 clones, roughly 91% of them singletons. Participant ages covered about 18 to 89 years across about two dozen US areas. Clinical history reported by participants formed the basis on which cohorts were assigned. Deletions cut 0 bases from V and 3 bases from J, with 11 bases between. The CDR3 has 15 amino acids. Germline V gives CDR1 MNHNS, CDR2 SASEGT.

This receptor was taken from a man in his forties who had recovered from COVID-19. The chain couples TRBV6-1 to TRBJ1-2; D call uncertain. Sequencing was done on a sample of PBMCs or T cells enriched from blood (not recorded which). This CDR3 is CASSEAGLGYYGYTF. Here the CDR3 DNA reads TGTGCCAGCAGTGAAGCCGGGTTAGGTTACTATGGCTACACCTTC.